This T cell receptor beta chain was retrieved from a study of CD8+CD57+ T cells in acquired aplastic anemia. Study results and caveats: Patients and controls were found to share twenty-nine CD8+ CDR3 sequences.

About this clonotype: Its matching antigen is unknown.

V gave up 0 bases and J gave up 0 bases, with 16 bases separating them. Germline loops: CDR1 SGHDT, CDR2 YYEEEE. The CDR3 consists of 19 residues. The TCR beta profiling, which covered VDJ combination and CDR3 sequence, was carried out using genomic DNA as the template. TCRdb ran MiXCR on the reads and lists one entry per CDR3 protein. The table lists a few hundred thousand distinct CDR3 sequences, around 60% of them singletons. The sequence came from a human donor in good health. The chain is built from TRBV5-6 and TRBJ1-6; D might be TRBD1 (6 bases). Sequencing input: sorted CD4+, CD8+, or CD8+CD57+ T cells (not recorded which) from PBMCs. The CDR3 loop is CASSLGGRGLSSYNSPLHF. CDR3 in DNA: TGTGCCAGCAGCTTGGGGGGCCGGGGGCTTAGCTCCTATAATTCACCCCTCCACTTT.